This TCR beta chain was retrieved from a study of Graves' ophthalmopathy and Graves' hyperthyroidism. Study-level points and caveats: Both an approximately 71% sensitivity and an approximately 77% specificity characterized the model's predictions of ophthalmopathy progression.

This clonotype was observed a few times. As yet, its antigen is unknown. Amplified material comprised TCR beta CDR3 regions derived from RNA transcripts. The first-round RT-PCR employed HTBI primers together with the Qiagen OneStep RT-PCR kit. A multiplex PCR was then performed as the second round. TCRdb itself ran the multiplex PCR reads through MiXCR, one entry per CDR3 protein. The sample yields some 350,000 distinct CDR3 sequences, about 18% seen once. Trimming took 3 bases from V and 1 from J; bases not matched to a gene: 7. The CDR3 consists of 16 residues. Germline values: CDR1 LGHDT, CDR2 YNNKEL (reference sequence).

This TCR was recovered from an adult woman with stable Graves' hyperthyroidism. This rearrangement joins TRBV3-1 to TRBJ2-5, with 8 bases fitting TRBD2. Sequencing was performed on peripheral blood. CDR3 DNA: TGTGCCAGCAGCCAGACGGGAGGGCCCCGCCAAGAGACCCAGTACTTC. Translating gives CASSQTGGPRQETQYF.